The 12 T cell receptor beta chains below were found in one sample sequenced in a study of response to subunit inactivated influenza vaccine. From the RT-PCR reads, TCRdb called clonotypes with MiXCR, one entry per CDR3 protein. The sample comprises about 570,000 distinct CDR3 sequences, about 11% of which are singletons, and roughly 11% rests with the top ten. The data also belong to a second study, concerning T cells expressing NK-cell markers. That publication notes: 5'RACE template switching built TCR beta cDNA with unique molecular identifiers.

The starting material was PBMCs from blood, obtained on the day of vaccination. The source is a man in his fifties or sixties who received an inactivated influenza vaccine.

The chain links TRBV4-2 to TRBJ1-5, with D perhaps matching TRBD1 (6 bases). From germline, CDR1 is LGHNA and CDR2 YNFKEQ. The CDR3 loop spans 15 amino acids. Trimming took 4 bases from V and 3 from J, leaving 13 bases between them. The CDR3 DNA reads TGTGCCAGCAGCCCGCAGGGGTCGGCCAATCAGCCCCAGCATTTT. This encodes CASSPQGSANQPQHF.

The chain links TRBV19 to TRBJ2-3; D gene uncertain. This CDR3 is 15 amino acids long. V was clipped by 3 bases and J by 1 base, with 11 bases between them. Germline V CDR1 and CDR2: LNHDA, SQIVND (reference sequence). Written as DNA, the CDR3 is TGTGCCAGTAGTATCGTCGTCCAGGGCACAGATACGCAGTATTTT. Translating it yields CASSIVVQGTDTQYF.

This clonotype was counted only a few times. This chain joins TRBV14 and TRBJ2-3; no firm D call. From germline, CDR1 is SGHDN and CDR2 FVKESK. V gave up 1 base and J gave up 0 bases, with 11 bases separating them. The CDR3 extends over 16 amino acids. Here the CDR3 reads CASSQGWAASTDTQYF. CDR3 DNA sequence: TGTGCCAGCAGCCAAGGATGGGCAGCAAGCACAGATACGCAGTATTTT.

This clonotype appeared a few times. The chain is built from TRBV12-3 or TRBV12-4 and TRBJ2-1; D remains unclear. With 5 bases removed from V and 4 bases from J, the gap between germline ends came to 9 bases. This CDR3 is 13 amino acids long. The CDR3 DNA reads TGTGCCAGCAGTGTAGTGGGGTACAATGAGCAGTTCTTC. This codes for CASSVVGYNEQFF.

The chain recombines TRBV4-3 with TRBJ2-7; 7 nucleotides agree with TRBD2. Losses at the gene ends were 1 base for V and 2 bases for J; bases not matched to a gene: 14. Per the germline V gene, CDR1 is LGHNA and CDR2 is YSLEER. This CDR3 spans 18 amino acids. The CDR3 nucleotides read TGCGCCAGCAGCCAAGTATTGGGATTGGGGGGGGAGACCTACGAGCAGTACTTC. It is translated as CASSQVLGLGGETYEQYF.

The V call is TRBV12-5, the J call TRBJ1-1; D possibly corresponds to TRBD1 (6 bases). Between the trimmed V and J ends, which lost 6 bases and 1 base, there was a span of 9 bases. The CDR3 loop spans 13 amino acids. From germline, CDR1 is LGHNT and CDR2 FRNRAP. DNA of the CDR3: TGTGCTAGTGGCCGGGACACGAACACTGAAGCTTTCTTT. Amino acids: CASGRDTNTEAFF.

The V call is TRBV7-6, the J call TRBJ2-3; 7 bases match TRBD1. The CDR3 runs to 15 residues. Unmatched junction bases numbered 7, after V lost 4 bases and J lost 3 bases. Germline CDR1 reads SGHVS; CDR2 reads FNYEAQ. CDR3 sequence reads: CASSSQTGWTDTQYF. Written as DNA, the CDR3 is TGTGCCAGCAGCTCGCAGACAGGGTGGACAGATACGCAGTATTTT.

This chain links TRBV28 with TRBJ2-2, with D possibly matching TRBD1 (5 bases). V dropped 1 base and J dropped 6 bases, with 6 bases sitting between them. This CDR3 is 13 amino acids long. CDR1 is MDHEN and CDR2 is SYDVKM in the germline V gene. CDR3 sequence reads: CASSLSGPGELFF. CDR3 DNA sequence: TGTGCCAGCAGTTTATCAGGGCCCGGGGAGCTGTTTTTT.

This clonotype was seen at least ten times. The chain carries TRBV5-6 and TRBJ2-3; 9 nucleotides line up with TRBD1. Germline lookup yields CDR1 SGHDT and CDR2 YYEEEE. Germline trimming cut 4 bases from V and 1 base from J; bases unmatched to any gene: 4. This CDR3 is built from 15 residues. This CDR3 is CASSPWTGGTDTQYF. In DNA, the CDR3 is TGTGCCAGCAGCCCCTGGACAGGGGGCACAGATACGCAGTATTTT.

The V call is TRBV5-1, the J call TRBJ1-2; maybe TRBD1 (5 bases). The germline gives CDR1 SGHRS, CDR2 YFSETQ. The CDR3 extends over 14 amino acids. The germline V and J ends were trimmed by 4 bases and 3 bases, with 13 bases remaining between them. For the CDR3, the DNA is TGCGCCAGCAGCACGGGACCCGGGGACTATGGCTACACCTTC. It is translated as CASSTGPGDYGYTF.

The CDR3 is CASSLVRRLNTEAFF. The CDR3 nucleotides are TGTGCCAGCAGCTTAGTTCGCAGGCTGAACACTGAAGCTTTCTTT. The chain has TRBV7-9 and TRBJ1-1; D not resolved. Germline CDR1 is SEHNR and CDR2 is FQNEAQ (reference sequence). V lost 1 base to trimming and J lost 0 bases, with 9 bases between them. CDR3 length: 15 residues.

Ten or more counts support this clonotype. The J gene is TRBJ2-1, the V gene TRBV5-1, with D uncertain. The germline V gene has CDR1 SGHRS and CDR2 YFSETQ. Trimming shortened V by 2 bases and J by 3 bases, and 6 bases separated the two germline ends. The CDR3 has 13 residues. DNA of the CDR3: TGCGCCAGCAGCTTTGACATCTACAATGAGCAGTTCTTC. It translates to CASSFDIYNEQFF.